The 15 T cell receptor beta chains in this list originate from one sample, sequenced in a study of blood T cell repertoires in COVID-19. Profiling relied on immunoSEQ multiplex PCR, and the TCRdb table lists in-frame clones only, not all of them. Of approximately 280,000 clones detected, 70% to 90% appear once; the ten largest clones hold 8% to 13%. The source material was peripheral blood. Source of these receptors: a woman aged 70 to 79 with acute or convalescent COVID-19.

This clone was seen a few times. This sequence joins TRBV19 and TRBJ1-5; possibly TRBD1 for D (5 bases). V was pared by 9 bases and J by 5 bases, with 23 bases between. The germline V gene encodes CDR1 LNHDA and CDR2 SQIVND (reference sequence). The CDR3 spans 16 residues. CDR3 loop: CASRTTEGRGYQPQHF. CDR3 in DNA: TGTGCCAGCCGAACGACAGAGGGGAGGGGATATCAGCCCCAGCATTTT.

This clone has a handful of counts. The chain carries TRBV6-4 and TRBJ1-5; D is perhaps TRBD1 (5 bases). CDR1 is MRHNA, CDR2 SNTAGT, per germline. There are 13 residues in the CDR3. V was pared by 4 bases and J by 5 bases, with 9 bases between. CDR3 coding DNA: TGTGCCAGCAGTGCGGAGACAGATCAGCCCCAGCATTTT. It yields the protein CASSAETDQPQHF.

The chain carries TRBV5-4 and TRBJ1-1, with 8 bases matching TRBD1. Germline CDR1 SGHNT, CDR2 YYREEE (reference sequence). CDR3 length equals 14 residues. V shed 3 bases, J shed 2 bases, and the junction held 3 bases outside the gene matches. CDR3 protein: CASSSGQGNTEAFF. CDR3 coding DNA: TGTGCCAGCAGCTCCGGACAGGGTAACACTGAAGCTTTCTTT.

V gene TRBV5-1 combines with J gene TRBJ2-3; 9 nucleotides agree with TRBD1. V trimming: 2 bases; J trimming: 4 bases; junction bases outside the gene matches: 2. This CDR3 region has 14 residues. Looked up from germline, CDR1 is SGHRS and CDR2 is YFSETQ. CDR3 amino acids: CASSLTGGSDTQYF. The CDR3 nucleotides read TGCGCCAGCAGCTTAACAGGGGGCTCAGATACGCAGTATTTT.

This clone was picked up one time. This chain joins TRBV5-1 and TRBJ1-2; perhaps TRBD1 as D (5 bases). This CDR3 spans 15 amino acids. Trimming pared 6 bases from V and 2 bases from J, leaving 17 bases between. Germline CDR1 SGHRS, CDR2 YFSETQ. As DNA, the CDR3 is TGCGCCAGCACCGTAAAAGGAGGGGTCAACTATGGCTACACCTTC. Residues: CASTVKGGVNYGYTF.

The chain has TRBV2 and TRBJ1-1, with D perhaps TRBD1 (5 bases). The germline V gene encodes CDR1 SNHLY and CDR2 FYNNEI. V was shortened by 0 bases and J by 4 bases, with 12 bases between the two germline ends. The CDR3 loop spans 15 amino acids. This CDR3 reads CASSEAGRGLTEAFF. In nucleotides, the CDR3 is TGTGCCAGCAGTGAAGCGGGAAGGGGACTCACTGAAGCTTTCTTT. Combining the CDR3 with reference TRBV2 and TRBJ1-1 gives the whole variable domain EPEVTQTPSHQVTQMGQEVILRCVPISNHLYFYWYRQILGQKVEFLVSFYNNEISEKSEIFDDQFSVERPDGSNFTLKIRSTKLEDSAMYFCASSEAGRGLTEAFFGQGTRLTVV.

As regards this clone: Mismatch with germline at one junction end may stem from a read error. The rearrangement joins TRBV4-2 to TRBJ2-1; TRBD2 aligns across 10 bases. This CDR3 contains 14 residues. The germline V gene encodes CDR1 LGHNA and CDR2 YNFKEQ. CDR3 amino acids: CASSQDQAGGRPLF. As DNA, the CDR3 is TGTGCCAGCAGCCAAGATCAAGCGGGGGGGCGTCCCCTCTTC.

This clone has more than one count but fewer than ten. This sequence joins TRBV6-5 and TRBJ1-2; D gene uncertain. Germline assignment: CDR1 MNHEY and CDR2 SVGAGI. The CDR3 length is 13 residues. V was pared by 7 bases and J by 3 bases, with 12 bases between. CDR3 amino acids: CASIRTRDYGYTF. CDR3 coding DNA: TGTGCCAGCATTAGAACCCGAGACTATGGCTACACCTTC.

The gene calls are TRBV7-8 and TRBJ2-6; 8 positions match TRBD1. The CDR3 is 23 residues long. Germline lookup yields CDR1 SGHVS and CDR2 FQNEAQ. J lost 4 bases, V lost 5 bases, and 28 bases had no gene match. The CDR3 loop reads CASSQRAGQAHLSRGFGANVLTF. CDR3 nucleotide sequence: TGTGCCAGCAGCCAGAGGGCGGGACAGGCCCACCTCTCAAGAGGGTTCGGGGCCAACGTCCTGACTTTC.

The rearrangement uses TRBV3-1 (or the pseudogene TRBV3-2) and TRBJ1-4; a weak D match, TRBD1 (5 bases). Trimming left V 0 bases short and J 8 bases short, with 10 bases between. CDR1 and CDR2 from the germline V gene are LGHDT and YNNKEL (reference sequence). This CDR3 is 14 amino acids long. Here the CDR3 reads CASSQDAGREKLFF. Written as DNA, the CDR3 is TGTGCCAGCAGCCAAGACGCAGGGCGGGAAAAACTGTTTTTT.

This sequence joins TRBV5-4 and TRBJ1-1, with D possibly matching TRBD1 (6 bases). The germline gives CDR1 SGHNT, CDR2 YYREEE (reference sequence). The CDR3 has 16 residues. The ends were cut back, 0 bases at V and 0 bases at J, with 12 bases in the middle. CDR3 bases: TGTGCCAGCAGCTTGGATGGGGGCAGGGTGAACACTGAAGCTTTCTTT. As protein: CASSLDGGRVNTEAFF.

The rearrangement links TRBV2 to TRBJ2-5; perhaps TRBD2 as D (5 bases). CDR3 length equals 15 residues. Germline V gene sequence: CDR1 SNHLY, CDR2 FYNNEI. Between the trimmed V and J ends, which lost 6 bases and 5 bases, there was a span of 19 bases. CDR3 sequence (DNA): TGTGCCAGCAGCCTCCCAGAGAGGGTTTCGGAGACCCAGTACTTC. This translates into CASSLPERVSETQYF. Full variable domain (outside the CDR3, taken from reference TRBV2 and TRBJ2-5): EPEVTQTPSHQVTQMGQEVILRCVPISNHLYFYWYRQILGQKVEFLVSFYNNEISEKSEIFDDQFSVERPDGSNFTLKIRSTKLEDSAMYFCASSLPERVSETQYFGPGTRLLVL.

The rearrangement links TRBV6-5 to TRBJ1-1; the D gene is possibly TRBD1 (6 bases). CDR3 size: 13 residues. Between the trimmed V and J ends, which lost 4 bases and 1 base, there was a span of 7 bases. Germline assignment: CDR1 MNHEY and CDR2 SVGAGI. CDR3 in DNA: TGTGCCAGCAGTTCACAGGGGAACACTGAAGCTTTCTTT. Protein product: CASSSQGNTEAFF.

This chain joins TRBV27 and TRBJ1-3, with no clear D. V was pared by 6 bases and J by 0 bases, with 15 bases between. The CDR3 spans 16 residues. Germline V lookup: CDR1 MNHEY, CDR2 SMNVEV (reference sequence). CDR3 in amino acids: CASRPWGANSGNTIYF. The CDR3 DNA is TGTGCCAGCAGGCCTTGGGGAGCGAACTCTGGAAACACCATATATTTT.

The V and J genes are TRBV14 and TRBJ2-3; weak D call: TRBD1 (6 bases). Germline loops: CDR1 SGHDN, CDR2 FVKESK. V gave up 3 bases and J gave up 7 bases, with 20 bases separating them. There are 16 residues in the CDR3. The DNA of the CDR3 is TGTGCCAGCAGCCAGTTGGGGGCCAAGGCGACAAATACGCAGTATTTT. As protein: CASSQLGAKATNTQYF.